A selection of T cell receptor beta chains follows, all from one sample in a study of regulatory T cells in long-lasting Graves disease. TCRdb independently ran MiXCR on the multiplex PCR reads; one entry per CDR3 protein. The sample includes fewer than 450,000 distinct CDR3 sequences, roughly 15% of them seen just once. These data were also filed under a second study, of T cells in Graves' hyperthyroidism and ophthalmopathy.

This sample comprised peripheral blood mononuclear cells (PBMCs), obtained at new diagnosis, from a patient treated with antithyroid drugs. These receptors originate from a woman aged 40 to 50 with Graves disease. Each CDR3 is given with its conserved first and last residue. D genes are given only for firm matches. Some rows mark clone size as missing; the rest say once, few, many or name a class of expanded clone.

V: TRBV6-1; J: TRBJ2-1; size: few; D: TRBD1; DNA: TGTGCCAGCACCGGACAGGGGCCCGATGAGCAGTTCTTC; CDR3: CASTGQGPDEQFF
V: TRBV20-1; J: TRBJ2-1; size: -; D: -; DNA: TGCAGTGCTAGTACCTCCTGCAATGAGCAGTTCTTC; CDR3: CSASTSCNEQFF
V: TRBV12-5; J: TRBJ1-1; size: -; D: -; DNA: TGTGCTAGTGGTGCGCGTCGGGACCTGAGGAACACTGAAGCTTTCTTT; CDR3: CASGARRDLRNTEAFF
V: TRBV19; J: TRBJ2-1; size: many; D: -; DNA: TGTGCCAGTACCCCAAGGGGGGGCAATGAGCAGTTCTTC; CDR3: CASTPRGGNEQFF
V: TRBV20-1; J: TRBJ2-1; size: few; D: -; DNA: TGCAGCGTTCAAATCGCGGACGGCAATGAGCAGTTCTTC; CDR3: CSVQIADGNEQFF
V: TRBV6-2/TRBV6-3; J: TRBJ2-2; size: many; D: TRBD1; DNA: TGTGCCAGCAGTTACTCGAGGCCCAGGGGGAGCACCGGGGAGCTGTTTTTT; CDR3: CASSYSRPRGSTGELFF
V: TRBV7-2; J: TRBJ1-1; size: many; D: -; DNA: TGTGCCAGCAGCTTAGAGGGGTCCTGGGGGTACTCTGAAGCTTTCTTT; CDR3: CASSLEGSWGYSEAFF
V: TRBV7-2; J: TRBJ2-7; size: many; D: TRBD2; DNA: TGTGCCAGCAGCTTATTTGGGAGGGAAAATCATCTATACGAGCAGTACTTC; CDR3: CASSLFGRENHLYEQYF
V: TRBV3-1; J: TRBJ1-1; size: many; D: -; DNA: TGTGCCAGCAGCCAATCGACTGAAGCTTTCTTT; CDR3: CASSQSTEAFF
V: TRBV12-3/TRBV12-4; J: TRBJ2-1; size: -; D: -; DNA: TGTGCCAGCAGTTTTGAGCCTACGGGGGCCAATGAGCAGTTCTTC; CDR3: CASSFEPTGANEQFF
V: TRBV19; J: TRBJ1-5; size: -; D: TRBD1; DNA: TGTGCCAGTAGTATATCGTCAGGGGGCAAGAAGCCCCAGCATTTT; CDR3: CASSISSGGKKPQHF
V: TRBV3-1; J: TRBJ1-1; size: many; D: TRBD1; DNA: TGTGCCAGCACCAGGACAGGAGGAACCACTGAAGCTTTCTTT; CDR3: CASTRTGGTTEAFF
V: TRBV6-1; J: TRBJ1-6; size: many; D: TRBD1; DNA: TGTGCCAGCAGTCAACAGGGGAAGAGCTCCTATAATTCACCCCTCCACTTT; CDR3: CASSQQGKSSYNSPLHF
V: TRBV3-1; J: TRBJ2-7; size: few; D: TRBD2; DNA: TGTGCCAGCAGCCACCAGACTAGCGGGCACTCCTACGAGCAGTACTTC; CDR3: CASSHQTSGHSYEQYF
V: TRBV18; J: TRBJ1-1; size: many; D: -; DNA: TGTGCCAGCTCATTTAGACCCGATACTGAAGCTTTCTTT; CDR3: CASSFRPDTEAFF
V: TRBV2; J: TRBJ2-1; size: many; D: TRBD2; DNA: TGTGCCAGCAGTTCATTAGCGGGAGGCCCCAATGAGCAGTTCTTC; CDR3: CASSSLAGGPNEQFF
V: TRBV28; J: TRBJ2-7; size: few; D: -; DNA: TGTGCCATCAGGCCCCGGGACCGATCCTACGAGCAGTACTTC; CDR3: CAIRPRDRSYEQYF
V: TRBV29-1; J: TRBJ2-7; size: many; D: -; DNA: TGCAGCGTTGAGGCCGGCCGCTACGAGCAGTACTTC; CDR3: CSVEAGRYEQYF
V: TRBV11-1; J: TRBJ2-1; size: many; D: -; DNA: TGTGCCAGCAGCAAGACTAACAATGAGCAGTTCTTC; CDR3: CASSKTNNEQFF
V: TRBV20-1; J: TRBJ2-1; size: few; D: TRBD2; DNA: TGCAGTGCTAGTGGGCTAGCGGAAAAGTTCTTC; CDR3: CSASGLAEKFF
V: TRBV30; J: TRBJ2-7; size: many; D: TRBD2; DNA: TGTGCCTGGAGTTTCCCCGGGACTAGCTTAGTCGAGCAGTACTTC; CDR3: CAWSFPGTSLVEQYF
V: TRBV5-5; J: TRBJ2-2; size: few; D: TRBD2; DNA: TGTGCCAGCAGCCCGGGACTAGCGGGACCCAACACCGGGGAGCTGTTTTTT; CDR3: CASSPGLAGPNTGELFF
V: TRBV5-1; J: TRBJ2-1; size: once; D: -; DNA: TGCGCCAGCAGCTTGGGTCAGCTCGGCTATAGTGAGCAGTTCTTC; CDR3: CASSLGQLGYSEQFF
V: TRBV7-6; J: TRBJ2-1; size: many; D: TRBD2; DNA: TGTGCCAGCAGCCTTCTAGCGGGAGTTGGCAATGAGCAGTTCTTC; CDR3: CASSLLAGVGNEQFF